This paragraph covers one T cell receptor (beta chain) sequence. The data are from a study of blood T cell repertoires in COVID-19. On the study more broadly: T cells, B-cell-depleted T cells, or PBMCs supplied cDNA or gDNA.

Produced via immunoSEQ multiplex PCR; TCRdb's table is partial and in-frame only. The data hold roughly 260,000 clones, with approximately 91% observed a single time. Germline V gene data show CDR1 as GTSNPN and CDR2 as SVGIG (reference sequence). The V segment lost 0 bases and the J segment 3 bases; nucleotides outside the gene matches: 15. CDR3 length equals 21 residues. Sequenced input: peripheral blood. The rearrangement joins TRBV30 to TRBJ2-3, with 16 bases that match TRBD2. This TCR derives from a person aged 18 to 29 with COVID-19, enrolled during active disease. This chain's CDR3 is CAWSVPGSAGLAGGRTDTQYF. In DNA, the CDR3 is TGTGCCTGGAGTGTACCCGGTTCAGCGGGACTAGCGGGAGGGCGAACAGATACGCAGTATTTT.